Below, one T cell receptor beta chain is given with its context. As handled by the study authors: Researchers report that nucleated cell counts were estimated from reference gene primer amplification. The data were produced by immunoSEQ multiplex PCR, yet TCRdb's version contains in-frame clones alone and is incomplete. D and trimming come from the DNA, and the V and J calls and clone size come from that table. The sample consists of about 76,000 clones, roughly 80% of them appearing once. This entry belongs to a study of blood T cell repertoires in COVID-19. Study at large: Samples taken during acute and convalescent COVID-19 were collected in the United States, Italy and Spain. Nucleic acid was either cDNA or gDNA, and it came from T cells, B-cell-depleted T cells, or PBMCs.

The germline V and J ends were trimmed by 0 bases and 1 base, with 12 bases remaining between them. This CDR3 is built from 16 residues. The germline V gene encodes CDR1 MNHEY and CDR2 SVGEGT. This TCR was sampled from a woman in her sixties or seventies with acute or convalescent COVID-19. The J gene is TRBJ1-2, the V gene TRBV6-2 or TRBV6-3; D may be TRBD1 (6 bases). Sample: peripheral blood. CDR3 coding DNA: TGTGCCAGCAGTTACTCGACGGCAGGGGATAACTATGGCTACACCTTC. Protein sequence: CASSYSTAGDNYGYTF.